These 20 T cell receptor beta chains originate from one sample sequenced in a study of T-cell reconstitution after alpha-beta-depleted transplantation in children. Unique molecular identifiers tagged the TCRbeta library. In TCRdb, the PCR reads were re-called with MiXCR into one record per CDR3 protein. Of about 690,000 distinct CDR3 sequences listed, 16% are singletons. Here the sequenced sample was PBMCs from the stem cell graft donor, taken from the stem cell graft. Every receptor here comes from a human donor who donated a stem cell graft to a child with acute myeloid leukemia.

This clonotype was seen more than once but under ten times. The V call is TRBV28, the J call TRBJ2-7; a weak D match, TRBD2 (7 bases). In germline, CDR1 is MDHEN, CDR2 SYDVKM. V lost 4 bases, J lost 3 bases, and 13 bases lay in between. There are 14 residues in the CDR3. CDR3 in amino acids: CASSSYGGHYEQYV. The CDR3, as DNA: TGTGCCAGCAGTTCGTACGGGGGGCACTACGAGCAGTACGTC.

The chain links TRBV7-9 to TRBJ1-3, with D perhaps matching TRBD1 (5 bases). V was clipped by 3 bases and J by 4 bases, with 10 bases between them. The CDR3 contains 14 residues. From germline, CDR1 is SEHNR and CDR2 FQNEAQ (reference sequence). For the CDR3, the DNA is TGTGCCAGCAGCTTCCAGGGAAAAGGAAACACCATATATTTT. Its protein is CASSFQGKGNTIYF. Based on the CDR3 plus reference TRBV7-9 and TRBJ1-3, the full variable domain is DTGVSQNPRHKITKRGQNVTFRCDPISEHNRLYWYRQTLGQGPEFLTYFQNEAQLEKSRLLSDRFSAERPKGSFSTLEIQRTEQGDSAMYLCASSFQGKGNTIYFGEGSWLTVV.

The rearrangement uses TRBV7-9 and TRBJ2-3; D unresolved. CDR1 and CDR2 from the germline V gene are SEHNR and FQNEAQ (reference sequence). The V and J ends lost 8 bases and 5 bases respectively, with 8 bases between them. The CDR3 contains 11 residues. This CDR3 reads CASESLDTQYF. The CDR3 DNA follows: TGTGCCAGCGAGTCGTTAGATACGCAGTATTTT.

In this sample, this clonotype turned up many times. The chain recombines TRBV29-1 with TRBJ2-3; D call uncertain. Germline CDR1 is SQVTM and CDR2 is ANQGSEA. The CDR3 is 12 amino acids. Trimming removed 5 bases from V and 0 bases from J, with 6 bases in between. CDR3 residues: CSVLDSTDTQYF. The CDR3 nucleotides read TGCAGCGTTCTGGACAGCACAGATACGCAGTATTTT.

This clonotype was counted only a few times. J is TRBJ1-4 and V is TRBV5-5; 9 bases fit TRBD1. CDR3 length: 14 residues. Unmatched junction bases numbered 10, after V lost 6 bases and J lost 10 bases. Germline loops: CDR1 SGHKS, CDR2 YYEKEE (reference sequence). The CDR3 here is CASTLGTGRGKLFF. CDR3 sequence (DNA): TGTGCCAGCACCCTCGGGACAGGGAGGGGAAAACTGTTTTTT.

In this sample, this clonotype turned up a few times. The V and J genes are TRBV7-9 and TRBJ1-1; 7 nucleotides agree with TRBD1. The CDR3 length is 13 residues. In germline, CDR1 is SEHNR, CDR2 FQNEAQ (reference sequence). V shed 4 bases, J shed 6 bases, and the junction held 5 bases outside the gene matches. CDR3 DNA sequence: TGTGCCAGCAGCTCCGGACAGGCGCCTGAAGCTTTCTTT. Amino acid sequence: CASSSGQAPEAFF.

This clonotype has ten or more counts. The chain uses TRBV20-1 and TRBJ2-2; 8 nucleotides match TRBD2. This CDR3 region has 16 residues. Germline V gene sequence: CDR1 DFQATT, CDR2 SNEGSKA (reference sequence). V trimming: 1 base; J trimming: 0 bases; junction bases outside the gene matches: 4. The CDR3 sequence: CSARVTSGANTGELFF. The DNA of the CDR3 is TGCAGTGCTAGAGTTACTAGCGGCGCGAACACCGGGGAGCTGTTTTTT.

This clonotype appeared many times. This CDR3 is CSARAGGGMDQPQHF. The CDR3 bases are TGCAGTGCTAGAGCGGGAGGGGGAATGGATCAGCCCCAGCATTTT. V usage is TRBV20-1 and J usage is TRBJ1-5, with a tentative D call TRBD1 (6 bases). V was cut by 1 base and J by 5 bases, with 15 bases left in between. The CDR3 covers 15 residues. CDR1 DFQATT and CDR2 SNEGSKA come from the germline V gene (reference sequence).

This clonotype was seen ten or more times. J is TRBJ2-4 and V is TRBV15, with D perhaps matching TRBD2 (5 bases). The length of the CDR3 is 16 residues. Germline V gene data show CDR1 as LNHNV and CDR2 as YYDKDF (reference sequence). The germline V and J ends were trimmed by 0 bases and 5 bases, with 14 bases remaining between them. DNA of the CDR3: TGTGCCACCAGCAGAGAGGGGTCGCGGGCAGAAAACATTCAGTACTTC. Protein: CATSREGSRAENIQYF.

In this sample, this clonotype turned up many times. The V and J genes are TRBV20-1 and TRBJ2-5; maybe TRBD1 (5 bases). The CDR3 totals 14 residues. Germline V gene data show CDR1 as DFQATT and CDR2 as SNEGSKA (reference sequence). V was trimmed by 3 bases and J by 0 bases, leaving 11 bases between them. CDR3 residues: CSARRQGHQETQYF. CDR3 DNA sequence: TGCAGTGCTAGGAGGCAGGGTCACCAAGAGACCCAGTACTTC.

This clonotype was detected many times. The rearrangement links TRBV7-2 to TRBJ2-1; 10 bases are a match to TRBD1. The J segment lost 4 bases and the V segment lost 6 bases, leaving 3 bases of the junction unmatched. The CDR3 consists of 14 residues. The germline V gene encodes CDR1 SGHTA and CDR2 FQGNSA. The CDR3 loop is CASRWGQGYNEQFF. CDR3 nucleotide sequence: TGTGCCAGCAGGTGGGGACAGGGGTACAATGAGCAGTTCTTC.

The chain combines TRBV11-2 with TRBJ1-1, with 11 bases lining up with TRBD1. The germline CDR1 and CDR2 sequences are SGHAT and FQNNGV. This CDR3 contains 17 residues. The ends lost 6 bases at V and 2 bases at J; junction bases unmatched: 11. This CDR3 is CASSVRTGGYSNTEAFF. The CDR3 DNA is TGTGCCAGCAGTGTACGGACAGGGGGCTATAGTAACACTGAAGCTTTCTTT.

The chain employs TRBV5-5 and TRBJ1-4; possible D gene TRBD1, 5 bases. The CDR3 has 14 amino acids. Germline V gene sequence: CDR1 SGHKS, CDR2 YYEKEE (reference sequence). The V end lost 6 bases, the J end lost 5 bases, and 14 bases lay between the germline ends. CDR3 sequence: CASNSGLFNEKLFF. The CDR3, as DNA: TGTGCCAGCAACTCGGGACTCTTCAATGAAAAACTGTTTTTT. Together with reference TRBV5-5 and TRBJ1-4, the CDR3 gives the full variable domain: DAGVTQSPTHLIKTRGQQVTLRCSPISGHKSVSWYQQVLGQGPQFIFQYYEKEERGRGNFPDRFSARQFPNYSSELNVNALLLGDSALYLCASNSGLFNEKLFFGSGTQLSVL.

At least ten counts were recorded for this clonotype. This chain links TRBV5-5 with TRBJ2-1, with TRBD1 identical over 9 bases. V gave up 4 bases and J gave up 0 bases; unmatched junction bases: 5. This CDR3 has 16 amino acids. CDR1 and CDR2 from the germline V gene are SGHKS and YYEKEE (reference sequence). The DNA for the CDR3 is TGTGCCAGCAGCGGGCGACAGGGGGACTCCTACAATGAGCAGTTCTTC. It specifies CASSGRQGDSYNEQFF.

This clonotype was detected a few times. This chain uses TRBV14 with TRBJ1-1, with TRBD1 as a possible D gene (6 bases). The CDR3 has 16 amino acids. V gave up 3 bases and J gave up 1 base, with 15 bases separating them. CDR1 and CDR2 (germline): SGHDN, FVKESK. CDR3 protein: CASSQYSGTTNTEAFF. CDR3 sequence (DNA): TGTGCCAGCAGCCAGTACTCCGGGACAACGAACACTGAAGCTTTCTTT.

The chain's CDR3 is CASSPTGIDHNEQFF. For the CDR3, the DNA is TGCGCCAGCAGCCCCACAGGGATTGATCACAATGAGCAGTTCTTC. The rearrangement uses TRBV5-1 and TRBJ2-1; D perhaps matches TRBD1 (6 bases). Trimming took off 4 bases at V and 5 bases at J, with 16 bases between the two ends. From germline, CDR1 is SGHRS and CDR2 YFSETQ. The CDR3 covers 15 residues.

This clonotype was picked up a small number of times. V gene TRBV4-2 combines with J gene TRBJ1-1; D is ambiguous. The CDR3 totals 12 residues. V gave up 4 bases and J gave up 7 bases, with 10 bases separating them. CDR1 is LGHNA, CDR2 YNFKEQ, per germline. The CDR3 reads CASSPGPLEAFF. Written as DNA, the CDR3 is TGTGCCAGCAGCCCCGGACCCCTTGAAGCTTTCTTT.

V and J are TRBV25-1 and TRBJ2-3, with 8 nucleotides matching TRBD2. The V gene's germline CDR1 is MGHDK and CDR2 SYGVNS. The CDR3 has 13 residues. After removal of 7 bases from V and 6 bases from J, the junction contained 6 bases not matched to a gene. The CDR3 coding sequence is TGTGCCAGCACCCCGGGACTAGACGATACGCAGTATTTT. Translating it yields CASTPGLDDTQYF.

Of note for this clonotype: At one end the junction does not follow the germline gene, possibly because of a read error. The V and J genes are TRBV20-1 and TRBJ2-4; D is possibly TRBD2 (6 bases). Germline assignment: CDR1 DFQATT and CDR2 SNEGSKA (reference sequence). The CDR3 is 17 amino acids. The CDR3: CCASEHAGTGPKNIQYF. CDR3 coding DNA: TGCTGTGCTAGCGAACATGCAGGGACGGGGCCCAAAAACATTCAGTACTTC.

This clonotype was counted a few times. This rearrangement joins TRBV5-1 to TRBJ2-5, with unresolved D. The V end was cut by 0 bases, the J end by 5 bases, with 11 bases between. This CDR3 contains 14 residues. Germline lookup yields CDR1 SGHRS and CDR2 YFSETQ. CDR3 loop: CASSLVGSLETQYF. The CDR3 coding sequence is TGCGCCAGCAGCTTGGTGGGGTCTTTGGAGACCCAGTACTTC.